Sequencing of this TCR beta chain was carried out in a study of blood T cell repertoires in COVID-19. Overall study context: Nucleic acid was either cDNA or gDNA, and it came from T cells, B-cell-depleted T cells, or PBMCs.

Sequencing used immunoSEQ multiplex PCR; TCRdb keeps in-frame clones, though not all of them. The sample has a few hundred thousand clones, over 75% seen once. The germline gives CDR1 SGHTA, CDR2 FQGNSA. This CDR3 contains 15 residues. V was shortened by 5 bases and J by 5 bases, with 15 bases between the two germline ends. Participant age was roughly 18 to 100 years, and participants resided in about two dozen US areas. Participants were placed into cohorts based on the clinical history they reported. Recovery among Cohort 3 donors was established by two negative PCRs, clearance, or symptom resolution.

The chain couples TRBV7-2 to TRBJ1-4, with a weak D call TRBD1 (5 bases). The sequence came from a woman between 18 and 29 years old who had recovered from COVID-19. The specimen was PBMCs or T cells enriched from blood (not recorded which). The CDR3 loop is CASSQGPGMNEKLFF. The CDR3, as DNA: TGTGCCAGCAGCCAAGGACCAGGGATGAATGAAAAACTGTTTTTT.